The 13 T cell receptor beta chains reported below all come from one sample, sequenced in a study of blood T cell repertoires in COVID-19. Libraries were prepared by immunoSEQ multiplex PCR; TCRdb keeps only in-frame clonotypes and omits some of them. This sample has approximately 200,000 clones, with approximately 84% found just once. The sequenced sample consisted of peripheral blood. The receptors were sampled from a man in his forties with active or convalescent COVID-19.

CDR3 residues: CASSRVRGGVQETQYF. As DNA, the CDR3 is TGTGCCAGCTCGCGCGTACGGGGTGGGGTCCAAGAGACCCAGTACTTC. This chain joins TRBV27 and TRBJ2-5, with D maybe TRBD2 (5 bases). The CDR3 contains 16 residues. Trimming removed 8 bases from V and 1 base from J, with 20 bases in between. The germline CDR1 and CDR2 sequences are MNHEY and SMNVEV (reference sequence).

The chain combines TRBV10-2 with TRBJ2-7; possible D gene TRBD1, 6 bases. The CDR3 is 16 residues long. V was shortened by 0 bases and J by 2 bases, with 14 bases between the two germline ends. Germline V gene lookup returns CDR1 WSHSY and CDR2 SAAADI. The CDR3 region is CASSESGAGVAYEQYF. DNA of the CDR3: TGCGCCAGCAGTGAGTCGGGAGCAGGGGTCGCCTACGAGCAGTACTTC.

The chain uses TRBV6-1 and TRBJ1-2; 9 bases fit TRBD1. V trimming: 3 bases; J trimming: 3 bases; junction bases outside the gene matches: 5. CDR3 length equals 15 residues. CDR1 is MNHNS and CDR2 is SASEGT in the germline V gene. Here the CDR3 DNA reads TGTGCCAGCAGTGATCGGGGACAGGGTCACTATGGCTACACCTTC. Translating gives CASSDRGQGHYGYTF.

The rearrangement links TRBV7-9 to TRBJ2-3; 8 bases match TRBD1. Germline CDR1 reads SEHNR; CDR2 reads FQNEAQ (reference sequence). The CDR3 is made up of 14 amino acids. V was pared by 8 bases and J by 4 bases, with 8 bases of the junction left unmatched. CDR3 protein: CASYRQGAADTQYF. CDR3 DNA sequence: TGTGCCAGCTACCGCCAGGGGGCTGCAGATACGCAGTATTTT.

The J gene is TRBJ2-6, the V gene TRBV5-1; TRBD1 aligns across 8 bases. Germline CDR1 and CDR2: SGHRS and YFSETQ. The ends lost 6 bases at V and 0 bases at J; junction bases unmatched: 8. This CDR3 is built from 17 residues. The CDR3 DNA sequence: TGCGCCAGCAAGTCAGGGACAGGCAGCTCTGGGGCCAACGTCCTGACTTTC. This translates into CASKSGTGSSGANVLTF.

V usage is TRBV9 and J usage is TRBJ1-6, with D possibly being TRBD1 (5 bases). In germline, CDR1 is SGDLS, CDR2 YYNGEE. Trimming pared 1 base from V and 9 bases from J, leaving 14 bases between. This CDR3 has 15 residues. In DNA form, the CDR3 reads TGTGCCAGCAGCGTACTTGCCAGGGAGGCTTCACCCCTCCACTTT. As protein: CASSVLAREASPLHF.

This chain's CDR3 is CASSVELGGQGAIYGYTF. As DNA, the CDR3 is TGTGCCAGCAGCGTAGAACTCGGGGGTCAGGGGGCGATCTATGGCTACACCTTC. The V gene is TRBV9, the J gene TRBJ1-2; 8 bases agree with TRBD1. CDR1 SGDLS and CDR2 YYNGEE come from the germline V gene. CDR3 length equals 18 residues. The junction had 14 bases not matched to a gene; V was cut back by 0 bases and J by 4 bases. The full variable domain, with the rest looked up from reference TRBV9 and TRBJ1-2, is DSGVTQTPKHLITATGQRVTLRCSPRSGDLSVYWYQQSLDQGLQFLIQYYNGEERAKGNILERFSAQQFPDLHSELNLSSLELGDSALYFCASSVELGGQGAIYGYTFGSGTRLTVV.

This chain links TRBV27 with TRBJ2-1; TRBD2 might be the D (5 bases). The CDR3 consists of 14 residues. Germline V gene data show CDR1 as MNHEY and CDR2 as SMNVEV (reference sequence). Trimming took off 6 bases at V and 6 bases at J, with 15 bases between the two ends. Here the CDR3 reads CASRSGESGNEQFF. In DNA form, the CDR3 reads TGTGCCAGCAGGAGTGGGGAGTCGGGCAATGAGCAGTTCTTC.

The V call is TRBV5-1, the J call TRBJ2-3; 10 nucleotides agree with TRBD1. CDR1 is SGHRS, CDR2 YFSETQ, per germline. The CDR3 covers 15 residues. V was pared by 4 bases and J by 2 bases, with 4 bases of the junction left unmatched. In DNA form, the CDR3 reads TGCGCCAGCAGCGAGACAGGGGGCCTCACAGATACGCAGTATTTT. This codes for CASSETGGLTDTQYF.

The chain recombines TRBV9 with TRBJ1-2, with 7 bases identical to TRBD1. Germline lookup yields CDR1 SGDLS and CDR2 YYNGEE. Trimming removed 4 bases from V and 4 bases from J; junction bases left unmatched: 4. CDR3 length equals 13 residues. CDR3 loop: CASSLTGSYGYTF. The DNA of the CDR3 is TGTGCCAGCAGCCTGACAGGGAGCTATGGCTACACCTTC.

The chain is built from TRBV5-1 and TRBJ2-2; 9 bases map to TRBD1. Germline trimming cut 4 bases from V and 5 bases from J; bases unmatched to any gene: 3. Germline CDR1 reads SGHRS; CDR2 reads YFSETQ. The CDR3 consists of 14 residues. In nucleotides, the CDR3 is TGCGCCAGCAGCCGGACAGGGGAAACCGGGGAGCTGTTTTTT. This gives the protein CASSRTGETGELFF.

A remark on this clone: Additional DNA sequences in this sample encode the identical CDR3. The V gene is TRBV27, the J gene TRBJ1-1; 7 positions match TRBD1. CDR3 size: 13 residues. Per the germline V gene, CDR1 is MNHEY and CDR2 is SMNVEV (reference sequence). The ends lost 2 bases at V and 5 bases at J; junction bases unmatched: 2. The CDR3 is CASSLARGTEAFF. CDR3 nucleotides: TGTGCCAGCAGTTTAGCCAGGGGGACTGAAGCTTTCTTT.

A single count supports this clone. CDR3 sequence: CASSWTGVGDGYTF. The CDR3, as DNA: TGTGCCAGCAGTTGGACAGGGGTAGGCGATGGCTACACCTTC. The V gene is TRBV28, the J gene TRBJ1-2, with TRBD1 matching 9 bases. The CDR3 runs 14 residues. Germline V gene sequence: CDR1 MDHEN, CDR2 SYDVKM. With V trimmed by 4 bases and J by 6 bases, 6 bases remained unmatched.